This is a list of T cell receptor beta chains from one sample in a study of T cells in Graves' hyperthyroidism and ophthalmopathy. Via MiXCR, TCRdb re-called the multiplex PCR reads, giving one row per CDR3 protein. The sample includes over 450,000 distinct CDR3 sequences, more than 15% of them seen just once. Sequences were obtained from blood. The source is a woman aged 18-29 years with Graves' ophthalmopathy. Both conserved end residues are part of each CDR3. A D gene is named only where the DNA matches it firmly. Rows give clone size only sometimes, using once, few, many, or a class for an expanded clone.

size	V	J	D	CDR3	DNA
few	TRBV20-1	TRBJ2-7	TRBD2	CSAINSGGLHYEQYF	TGCAGTGCCATCAATAGCGGGGGGCTTCACTACGAGCAGTACTTC
NA	TRBV5-1	TRBJ2-7	TRBD1	CASSLEGADGEQYF	TGCGCCAGCAGCTTGGAGGGGGCGGATGGCGAGCAGTACTTC
NA	TRBV4-2	TRBJ2-1	NA	CASSQDRGTSSYNEQFF	TGTGCCAGCAGCCAAGACCGCGGGACCAGCTCCTACAATGAGCAGTTCTTC
many	TRBV20-1	TRBJ1-4	NA	CSARKATDEKLFF	TGCAGTGCAAGGAAGGCCACGGACGAAAAACTGTTTTTT
many	TRBV20-1	TRBJ1-5	NA	CSARDPGSYSNQPQHF	TGCAGTGCTAGAGATCCAGGATCGTATAGCAATCAGCCCCAGCATTTT
few	TRBV9	TRBJ2-1	NA	CASSGFTDSSYNEQFF	TGTGCCAGCAGCGGCTTTACGGACTCCTCCTACAATGAGCAGTTCTTC
few	TRBV30	TRBJ1-2	NA	CAWSFSQPDGYTF	TGTGCCTGGAGTTTTAGCCAGCCAGATGGCTACACCTTC
NA	TRBV10-3	TRBJ2-3	TRBD2	CAISEFERGGGTDTQYF	TGTGCCATCAGTGAGTTCGAGCGGGGGGGAGGCACAGATACGCAGTATTTT
few	TRBV5-4	TRBJ2-1	TRBD2	CASSPPGTSGNYNEQFF	TGTGCCAGCAGCCCACCCGGGACTAGCGGGAATTACAATGAGCAGTTCTTC
many	TRBV28	TRBJ1-1	NA	CASSPNQGSEAFF	TGTGCCAGCAGTCCAAATCAGGGGTCTGAAGCTTTCTTT
NA	TRBV3-1	TRBJ2-2	NA	CASSHDPEPNTGELFF	TGTGCCAGCAGCCATGACCCCGAGCCGAACACCGGGGAGCTGTTTTTT
many	TRBV2	TRBJ1-1	TRBD1	CASRFDRATEAFF	TGTGCCAGCAGGTTCGACAGGGCCACTGAAGCTTTCTTT
few	TRBV10-3	TRBJ2-3	TRBD2	CATGTSGGANTQYF	TGTGCCACCGGGACTAGCGGGGGGGCAAATACGCAGTATTTT
many	TRBV5-1	TRBJ2-3	TRBD1	CASSPPTGEADTQYF	TGCGCCAGCAGCCCACCGACAGGGGAGGCAGATACGCAGTATTTT